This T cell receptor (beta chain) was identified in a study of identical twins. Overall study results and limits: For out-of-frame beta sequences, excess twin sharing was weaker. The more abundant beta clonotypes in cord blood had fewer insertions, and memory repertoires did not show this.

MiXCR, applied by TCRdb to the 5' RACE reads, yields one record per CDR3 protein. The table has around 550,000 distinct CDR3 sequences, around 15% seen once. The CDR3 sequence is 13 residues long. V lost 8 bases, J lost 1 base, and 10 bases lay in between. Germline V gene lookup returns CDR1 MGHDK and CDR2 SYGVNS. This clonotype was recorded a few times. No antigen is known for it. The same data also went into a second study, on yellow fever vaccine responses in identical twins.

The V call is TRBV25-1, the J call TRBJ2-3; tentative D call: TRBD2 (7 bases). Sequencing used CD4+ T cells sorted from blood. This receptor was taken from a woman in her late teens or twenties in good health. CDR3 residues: CASRGAGTDTQYF. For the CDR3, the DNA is TGTGCCAGCCGGGGGGCGGGCACAGATACGCAGTATTTT. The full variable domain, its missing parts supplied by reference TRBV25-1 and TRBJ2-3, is EADIYQTPRYLVIGTGKKITLECSQTMGHDKMYWYQQDPGMELHLIHYSYGVNSTEKGDLSSESTVSRIRTEHFPLTLESARPSHTSQYLCASRGAGTDTQYFGPGTRLTVL.